The 27 T cell receptor beta chains presented below share a single source sample, sequenced in a study of cytomegalovirus exposure and HLA in healthy donors. 13 Jbeta primers and 60 Vbeta primers were used for the PCR. Sequencing used immunoSEQ multiplex PCR; TCRdb keeps in-frame clones, though not all of them. The table for this sample gives around 100,000 clones. The sample taken for sequencing was PBMCs. The receptors shown here come from a middle-aged man in good health and CMV-seropositive.

The rearrangement uses TRBV5-1 and TRBJ2-2, with 10 nucleotides matching TRBD1. CDR1 is SGHRS, CDR2 YFSETQ, per germline. The V and J ends lost 5 bases and 6 bases, in that order; junction bases with no gene match: 7. The length of the CDR3 is 15 residues. The CDR3 here is CASRAGTGDPGELFF. The DNA for the CDR3 is TGCGCCAGCAGAGCCGGGACAGGGGATCCCGGGGAGCTGTTTTTT.

The rearrangement links TRBV7-3 to TRBJ1-6; 7 bases map to TRBD1. From germline, CDR1 is SGHTA and CDR2 FQGTGA. The CDR3 length is 14 residues. Germline trimming cut 4 bases from V and 7 bases from J; bases unmatched to any gene: 4. CDR3 loop: CASSSRQGNSPLHF. CDR3 DNA sequence: TGTGCCAGCAGCTCCAGACAGGGAAATTCACCCCTCCACTTT. Supplemented by reference TRBV7-3 and TRBJ1-6, the full variable domain reads GAGVSQTPSNKVTEKGKYVELRCDPISGHTALYWYRQSLGQGPEFLIYFQGTGAADDSGLPNDRFFAVRPEGSVSTLKIQRTERGDSAVYLCASSSRQGNSPLHFGNGTRLTVT.

This sequence joins TRBV2 and TRBJ2-7; 9 bases align to TRBD1. Germline V CDR1 and CDR2: SNHLY, FYNNEI. V gave up 6 bases and J gave up 6 bases; unmatched junction bases: 9. The CDR3 consists of 14 residues. CDR3 sequence: CASRRQGESLEQYF. The CDR3, as DNA: TGTGCCAGCAGGCGACAGGGGGAGTCTCTCGAGCAGTACTTC.

V is TRBV5-1 and J is TRBJ2-5; perhaps TRBD2 as D (5 bases). The CDR3 has 14 residues. Between the trimmed V and J ends, which lost 5 bases and 4 bases, there was a span of 15 bases. CDR1 SGHRS and CDR2 YFSETQ come from the germline V gene. The CDR3 is CASRDPGRGETQYF. The CDR3 nucleotides are TGCGCCAGCAGGGATCCGGGTCGGGGAGAGACCCAGTACTTC.

The V call is TRBV4-3, the J call TRBJ2-7, with 11 bases aligning to TRBD2. This CDR3 is 17 amino acids long. Germline CDR1 reads LGHNA; CDR2 reads YSLEER. The trim removed 1 base at V and 2 bases at J, leaving 7 bases unmatched. CDR3 sequence reads: CASSQGLAGGLTYEQYF. The CDR3 bases are TGCGCCAGCAGCCAAGGCCTAGCGGGAGGCCTCACCTACGAGCAGTACTTC.

The J gene is TRBJ2-7, the V gene TRBV4-2; 14 positions agree with TRBD2. CDR1 LGHNA and CDR2 YNFKEQ come from the germline V gene. The ends lost 4 bases at V and 1 base at J; junction bases unmatched: 3. The CDR3 runs to 16 residues. CDR3 loop: CASSRGTSGGSYEQYF. The DNA of the CDR3 is TGTGCCAGCAGCCGGGGGACTAGCGGGGGATCCTACGAGCAGTACTTC.

The V and J genes are TRBV7-9 and TRBJ2-2; TRBD2 agrees at 7 bases. With V trimmed by 5 bases and J by 7 bases, 13 bases remained unmatched. Germline values: CDR1 SEHNR, CDR2 FQNEAQ (reference sequence). The CDR3 length is 16 residues. The CDR3 region has the DNA TGTGCCAGCAGCCGAACAGCGGGAAAGGGGAGCGGGGAGCTGTTTTTT. It translates to CASSRTAGKGSGELFF. Drawing the rest from reference TRBV7-9 and TRBJ2-2, the complete variable domain is DTGVSQNPRHKITKRGQNVTFRCDPISEHNRLYWYRQTLGQGPEFLTYFQNEAQLEKSRLLSDRFSAERPKGSFSTLEIQRTEQGDSAMYLCASSRTAGKGSGELFFGEGSRLTVL.

The V and J genes are TRBV7-9 and TRBJ1-4, with 8 positions matching TRBD1. Germline lookup yields CDR1 SEHNR and CDR2 FQNEAQ (reference sequence). CDR3 length equals 15 residues. V shed 0 bases and J 7 bases; nucleotides not matched to a gene: 4. DNA of the CDR3: TGTGCCAGCAGCTTAGCGCAGGGGGCGTTTGAAAAACTGTTTTTT. Residues: CASSLAQGAFEKLFF.

The V gene is TRBV10-1, the J gene TRBJ2-7, with a tentative D call TRBD2 (6 bases). This CDR3 spans 13 amino acids. Germline V gene sequence: CDR1 WNHNN, CDR2 SYGVQD (reference sequence). V was cut by 0 bases and J by 3 bases, with 6 bases left in between. In DNA, the CDR3 is TGCGCCAGCAGTGAGTCGGGACTCTACGAGCAGTACTTC. Encoded protein: CASSESGLYEQYF.

The V gene is TRBV7-9, the J gene TRBJ2-5; D possibly corresponds to TRBD2 (5 bases). This CDR3 has 16 residues. With 1 base removed from V and 6 bases from J, the gap between germline ends came to 18 bases. The V gene's germline CDR1 is SEHNR and CDR2 FQNEAQ (reference sequence). The CDR3, as DNA: TGTGCCAGCAGCTTAGGTGGGGAGCCGCGCGGAAAGACCCAGTACTTC. It yields the protein CASSLGGEPRGKTQYF.

The chain carries TRBV9 and TRBJ2-1; 11 bases are shared with TRBD2. The length of the CDR3 is 15 residues. Germline CDR1 is SGDLS and CDR2 is YYNGEE. V lost 4 bases, J lost 2 bases, and 2 bases stayed unmatched. The CDR3 loop reads CASSLAGGTYNEQFF. The CDR3 region has the DNA TGTGCCAGCAGCTTAGCGGGAGGGACCTACAATGAGCAGTTCTTC.

DNA of the CDR3: TGTGCCAGCAGTTACTCGTGGACAGGGGATAACTATGGCTACACCTTC. Translating it yields CASSYSWTGDNYGYTF. This chain connects TRBV5-6 to TRBJ1-2; 9 bases agree with TRBD1. This CDR3 region has 16 residues. Trimming cost V 5 bases and J 1 base; bases outside gene matches: 9. Looked up from germline, CDR1 is SGHDT and CDR2 is YYEEEE.

This chain joins TRBV7-2 and TRBJ2-1; maybe TRBD2 (6 bases). Germline CDR1 SGHTA, CDR2 FQGNSA. The ends were cut back, 3 bases at V and 6 bases at J, with 9 bases in the middle. The CDR3 contains 13 residues. In nucleotides, the CDR3 is TGTGCCAGCAGCTTGCGCGGGACCAATGAGCAGTTCTTC. As protein: CASSLRGTNEQFF.

CDR3 region: CASSSRGMVGETQYF. The CDR3 nucleotides read TGTGCCAGCAGCTCAAGAGGCATGGTGGGAGAGACCCAGTACTTC. The V gene is TRBV11-1, the J gene TRBJ2-5; the D is unclear. The length of the CDR3 is 15 residues. Per the germline V gene, CDR1 is SGHAT and CDR2 is FQDESV (reference sequence). Trimming took off 4 bases at V and 4 bases at J, with 16 bases between the two ends.

This sequence joins TRBV9 and TRBJ1-1, with TRBD1 matching over 7 bases. CDR1 is SGDLS and CDR2 is YYNGEE in the germline V gene. Trimming at V came to 4 bases and at J to 1 base, leaving 4 bases not matched to a gene. The CDR3 has 14 amino acids. CDR3 loop: CASSIAGGNTEAFF. In DNA form, the CDR3 reads TGTGCCAGCAGCATCGCAGGGGGGAACACTGAAGCTTTCTTT.

The gene calls are TRBV5-1 and TRBJ2-2, with 10 bases that match TRBD1. This CDR3 spans 16 amino acids. The germline gives CDR1 SGHRS, CDR2 YFSETQ. Unmatched junction bases numbered 3, after V lost 0 bases and J lost 4 bases. CDR3 sequence reads: CASSLGDRGSTGELFF. The CDR3 DNA reads TGCGCCAGCAGCTTGGGGGACAGGGGTAGCACCGGGGAGCTGTTTTTT.

The rearrangement uses TRBV4-3 and TRBJ1-2, with D tentatively TRBD1 (6 bases). Trimming pared 1 base from V and 2 bases from J, leaving 14 bases between. Germline V gene sequence: CDR1 LGHNA, CDR2 YSLEER. The CDR3 extends over 16 amino acids. The CDR3 here is CASSQGPGGPNYGYTF. DNA of the CDR3: TGCGCCAGCAGCCAAGGGCCGGGGGGGCCCAACTATGGCTACACCTTC.

This chain joins TRBV10-1 and TRBJ1-1, with 9 bases aligning to TRBD1. Trimming at V came to 2 bases and at J to 7 bases, leaving 11 bases not matched to a gene. CDR1 WNHNN and CDR2 SYGVQD come from the germline V gene (reference sequence). This CDR3 region has 16 residues. The CDR3 sequence is CASSEGQGLDYGEAFF. The CDR3 DNA reads TGCGCCAGCAGTGAGGGACAGGGGCTCGATTACGGTGAAGCTTTCTTT.

The V gene is TRBV10-3, the J gene TRBJ2-1; TRBD1 is a possible D gene (5 bases). Between the trimmed V and J ends, which lost 2 bases and 8 bases, there was a span of 10 bases. The CDR3 has 13 residues. CDR1 is ENHRY and CDR2 is SYGVKD in the germline V gene. CDR3 bases: TGTGCCATCAGTGAGGTCGCAGGGTATGAGCAGTTCTTC. As protein: CAISEVAGYEQFF.

The V gene is TRBV6-6, the J gene TRBJ2-7, with D hard to call. Germline V gene lookup returns CDR1 MNHNY and CDR2 SVGAGI (reference sequence). The V end was cut by 10 bases, the J end by 0 bases, with 4 bases between. The length of the CDR3 is 10 residues. The chain's CDR3 is CATGSYEQYF. The CDR3 nucleotides are TGTGCCACCGGCTCCTACGAGCAGTACTTC.

The chain is built from TRBV7-9 and TRBJ2-4, with 9 bases aligning to TRBD1. CDR1 and CDR2 (germline): SEHNR, FQNEAQ (reference sequence). This CDR3 spans 14 amino acids. V shed 4 bases, J shed 5 bases, and the junction held 3 bases outside the gene matches. In DNA, the CDR3 is TGTGCCAGCAGCTCGGGACAGGGTGAAAACATTCAGTACTTC. It translates to CASSSGQGENIQYF.

The V call is TRBV7-3, the J call TRBJ2-3; 9 bases line up with TRBD1. V lost 5 bases to trimming and J lost 5 bases; unmatched junction nucleotides: 8. Germline assignment: CDR1 SGHTA and CDR2 FQGTGA. The CDR3 contains 15 residues. The CDR3 protein is CASSPGTGREDTQYF. CDR3 DNA: TGTGCCAGCAGCCCAGGGACAGGGAGGGAAGATACGCAGTATTTT.

This chain links TRBV28 with TRBJ2-7; TRBD1 matches at 9 bases. Germline CDR1 reads MDHEN; CDR2 reads SYDVKM. J was trimmed by 2 bases and V by 6 bases; bases with no gene match: 8. The CDR3 contains 15 residues. Here the CDR3 reads CASSHGDRAPYEQYF. The CDR3 nucleotides read TGTGCCAGCAGCCACGGGGACAGGGCCCCCTACGAGCAGTACTTC.

This chain connects TRBV28 to TRBJ2-7, with a possible D match to TRBD2 (6 bases). The CDR3 is made up of 16 amino acids. The V gene's germline CDR1 is MDHEN and CDR2 SYDVKM. The V end was cut by 1 base, the J end by 1 base, with 14 bases between. For the CDR3, the DNA is TGTGCCAGCAGTTTATATCCGGGAGCACTATCCTACGAGCAGTACTTC. Translation: CASSLYPGALSYEQYF.

CDR3: CASSSPSGAAVGELFF. The CDR3 region has the DNA TGTGCCAGCAGTTCCCCTAGCGGAGCGGCGGTCGGGGAGCTGTTTTTT. The rearrangement joins TRBV6-6 to TRBJ2-2; 7 bases align to TRBD2. Germline V gives CDR1 MNHNY, CDR2 SVGAGI (reference sequence). The J segment lost 7 bases and the V segment lost 4 bases, leaving 12 bases of the junction unmatched. The CDR3 runs to 16 residues.

On this clone: Mismatch with germline at one junction end may stem from a read error. The chain has TRBV28 and TRBJ2-7; 11 nucleotides match TRBD1. Germline CDR1 MDHEN, CDR2 SYDVKM. The CDR3 spans 18 residues. The CDR3 DNA reads TGTGCCAGCAGTTTCTCGGTCCGTCCCGGGACAGGGGGTGGTTTGGTTTGCTTC. Its translation is CASSFSVRPGTGGGLVCF.

The chain couples TRBV7-2 to TRBJ2-4; possible D gene TRBD2, 5 bases. Germline CDR1 reads SGHTA; CDR2 reads FQGNSA. The CDR3 loop spans 16 amino acids. V was pared by 3 bases and J by 0 bases, with 12 bases between. In nucleotides, the CDR3 is TGTGCCAGCAGCTTTCCCGGGCGGGTAGCCAAAAACATTCAGTACTTC. This encodes CASSFPGRVAKNIQYF. The full variable domain, completed using reference TRBV7-2 and TRBJ2-4, is GAGVSQSPSNKVTEKGKDVELRCDPISGHTALYWYRQSLGQGLEFLIYFQGNSAPDKSGLPSDRFSAERTGGSVSTLTIQRTQQEDSAVYLCASSFPGRVAKNIQYFGAGTRLSVL.